This T cell receptor beta chain was profiled in a study of cytomegalovirus exposure and HLA in healthy donors. Study in general: The platform used for the 110 or so validation repertoires matched that of the approximately 620 first-cohort repertoires, a later analysis reported.

General study points: A list of 150 to 200 TCR beta chains associated with cytomegalovirus was given. CMV antigen specificity was confirmed in vitro for a few CMV-associated chains.

V was cut by 4 bases and J by 7 bases, with 15 bases left in between. The germline gives CDR1 SGHNT, CDR2 YYREEE (reference sequence). This CDR3 is 15 amino acids long. Sequencing was performed with immunoSEQ multiplex PCR; in TCRdb, only in-frame clones are kept and a portion is missing. Of roughly 80,000 clones in the sample, 90% to 95% are singletons; the top ten hold approximately 0.67%. A note on this clone: Its antigen is unknown.

Material for sequencing was PBMCs. V usage is TRBV5-4 and J usage is TRBJ1-6; TRBD1 is a possible D gene (5 bases). This TCR was recovered from a man in his late teens or twenties in good health and CMV-seronegative. The chain's CDR3 is CASSATWGDNSPLHF. Here the CDR3 DNA reads TGTGCCAGCAGCGCAACGTGGGGGGACAATTCACCCCTCCACTTT.